This TCR beta chain stems from a study of blood T cells in healthy people across ages. Next came a second PCR, run for about 6 to 11 cycles, which used a sample-barcoded 5' primer along with a J-beta primer mix. Tagging of each cDNA molecule was performed by a template-switch adaptor with 12 random nucleotides. TCRdb reprocessed the 5' RACE reads via MiXCR and lists one record per CDR3 protein. There are approximately 780,000 distinct CDR3 sequences in the sample; roughly 24% occur only once, and roughly 3.1% lies in the top ten. The V gene's germline CDR1 is GTSNPN and CDR2 SVGIG (reference sequence). This CDR3 region has 15 residues. V was clipped by 2 bases and J by 1 base; unmatched bases: 5. This clonotype has more than one count but fewer than ten. Its antigen is still unknown. Study-wide findings and caveats: A conclusive naive versus antigen-experienced comparison was prevented by the unsorted PBMCs.

This same sample was also taken into another study, of T cells of mothers and their children. That study adds: The study recruited three healthy Caucasian mothers and their six children as donors. Versus unrelated pairs, overlap was slightly higher in related mother-child pairs, without reaching significance.

The chain links TRBV30 to TRBJ2-3, with 8 positions matching TRBD1. This receptor was taken from a boy between 10 and 17 years old in good health. The sample taken for sequencing was blood. CDR3 DNA: TGTGCCTGGAGTACCACAGGGGGGCGCACAGATACGCAGTATTTT. As protein: CAWSTTGGRTDTQYF.